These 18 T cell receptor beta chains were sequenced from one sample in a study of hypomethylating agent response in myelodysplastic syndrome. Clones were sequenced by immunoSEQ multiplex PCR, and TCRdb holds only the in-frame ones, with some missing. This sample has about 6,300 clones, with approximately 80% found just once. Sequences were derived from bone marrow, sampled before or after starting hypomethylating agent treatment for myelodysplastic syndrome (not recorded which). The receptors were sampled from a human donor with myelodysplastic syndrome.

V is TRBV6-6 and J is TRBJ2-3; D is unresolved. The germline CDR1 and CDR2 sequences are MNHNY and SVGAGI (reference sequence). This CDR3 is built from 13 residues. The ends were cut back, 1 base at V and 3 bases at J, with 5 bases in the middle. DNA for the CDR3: TGTGCCAGCAGTTACTATGGAACAGATACGCAGTATTTT. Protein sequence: CASSYYGTDTQYF.

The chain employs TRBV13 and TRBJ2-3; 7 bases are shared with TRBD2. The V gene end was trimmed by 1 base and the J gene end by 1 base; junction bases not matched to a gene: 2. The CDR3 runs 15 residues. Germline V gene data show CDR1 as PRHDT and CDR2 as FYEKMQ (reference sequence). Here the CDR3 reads CASSLAGGRTDTQYF. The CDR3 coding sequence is TGTGCCAGCAGCTTAGCGGGAGGCCGCACAGATACGCAGTATTTT.

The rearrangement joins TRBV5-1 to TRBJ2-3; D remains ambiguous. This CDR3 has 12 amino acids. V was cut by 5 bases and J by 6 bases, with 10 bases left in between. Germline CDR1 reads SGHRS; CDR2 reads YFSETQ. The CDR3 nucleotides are TGCGCCAGCAGGGAGTTGGTGGATACGCAGTATTTT. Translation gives CASRELVDTQYF.

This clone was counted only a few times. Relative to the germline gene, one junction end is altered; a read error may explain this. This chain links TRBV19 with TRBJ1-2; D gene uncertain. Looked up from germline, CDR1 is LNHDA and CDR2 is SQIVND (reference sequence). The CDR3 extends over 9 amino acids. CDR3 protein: CASSSPLAF. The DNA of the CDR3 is TGTGCCAGTAGTTCCCCCCTTGCCTTC. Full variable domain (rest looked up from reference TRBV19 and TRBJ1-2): DGGITQSPKYLFRKEGQNVTLSCEQNLNHDAMYWYRQDPGQGLRLIYYSQIVNDFQKGDIAEGYSVSREKKESFPLTVTSAQKNPTAFYLCASSSPLAFGSGTRLTVV.

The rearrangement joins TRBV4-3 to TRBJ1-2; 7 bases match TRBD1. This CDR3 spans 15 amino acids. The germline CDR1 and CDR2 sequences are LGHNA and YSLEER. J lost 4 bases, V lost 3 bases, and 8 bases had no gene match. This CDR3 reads CASSQFQGVGYGYTF. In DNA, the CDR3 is TGCGCCAGCAGCCAGTTTCAGGGGGTGGGCTATGGCTACACCTTC.

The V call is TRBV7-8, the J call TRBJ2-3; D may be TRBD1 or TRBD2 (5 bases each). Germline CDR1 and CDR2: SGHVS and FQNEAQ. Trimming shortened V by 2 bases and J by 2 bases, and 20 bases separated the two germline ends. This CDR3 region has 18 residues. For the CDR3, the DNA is TGTGCCAGCAGCTTAAGGGAGATGCCGGGACGCGTCACAGATACGCAGTATTTT. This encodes CASSLREMPGRVTDTQYF. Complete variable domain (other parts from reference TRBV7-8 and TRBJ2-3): GAGVSQSPRYKVAKRGQDVALRCDPISGHVSLFWYQQALGQGPEFLTYFQNEAQLDKSGLPSDRFFAERPEGSVSTLKIQRTQQEDSAVYLCASSLREMPGRVTDTQYFGPGTRLTVL.

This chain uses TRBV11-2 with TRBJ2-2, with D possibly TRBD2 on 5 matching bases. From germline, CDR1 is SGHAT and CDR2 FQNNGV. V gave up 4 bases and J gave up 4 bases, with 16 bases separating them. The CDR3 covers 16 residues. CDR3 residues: CASSSPEGEGTGELFF. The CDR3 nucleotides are TGTGCCAGCAGCTCTCCCGAGGGAGAGGGCACCGGGGAGCTGTTTTTT.

CDR3 coding DNA: TGCGCCAGCAGTGGCAGGGAGGGCGGGGAGCTGTTTTTT. It translates to CASSGREGGELFF. V gene TRBV10-2 combines with J gene TRBJ2-2; 7 bases agree with TRBD2. After removal of 4 bases from V and 7 bases from J, the junction contained 3 bases not matched to a gene. Germline V gives CDR1 WSHSY, CDR2 SAAADI. The CDR3 has 13 amino acids.

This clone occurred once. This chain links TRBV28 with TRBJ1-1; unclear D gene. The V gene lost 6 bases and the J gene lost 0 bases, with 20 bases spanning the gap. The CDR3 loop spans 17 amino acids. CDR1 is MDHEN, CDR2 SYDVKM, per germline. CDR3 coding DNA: TGTGCCAGCAGCCCGCGTCCCCAGAGGATCATGAACACTGAAGCTTTCTTT. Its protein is CASSPRPQRIMNTEAFF.

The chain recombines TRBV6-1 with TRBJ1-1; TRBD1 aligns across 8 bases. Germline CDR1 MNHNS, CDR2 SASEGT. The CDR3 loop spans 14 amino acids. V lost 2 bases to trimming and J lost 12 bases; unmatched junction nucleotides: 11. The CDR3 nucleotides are TGTGCCAGCAGTGAACTCAGGGGGCAGTCAGAACCTTTCTTT. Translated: CASSELRGQSEPFF.

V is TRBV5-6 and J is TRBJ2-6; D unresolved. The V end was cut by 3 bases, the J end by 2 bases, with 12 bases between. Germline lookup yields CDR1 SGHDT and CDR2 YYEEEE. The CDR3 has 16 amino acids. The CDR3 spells CASSWRLFPGANVLTF. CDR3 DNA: TGTGCCAGCAGCTGGAGATTGTTCCCTGGGGCCAACGTCCTGACTTTC.

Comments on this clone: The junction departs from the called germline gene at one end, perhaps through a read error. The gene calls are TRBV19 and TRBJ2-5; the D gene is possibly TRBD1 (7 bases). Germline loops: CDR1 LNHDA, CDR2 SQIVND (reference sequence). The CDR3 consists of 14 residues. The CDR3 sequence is CASNIGTAGETQYF. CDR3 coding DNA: TGTGCCAGTAATATAGGGACAGCGGGAGAGACCCAGTACTTC.

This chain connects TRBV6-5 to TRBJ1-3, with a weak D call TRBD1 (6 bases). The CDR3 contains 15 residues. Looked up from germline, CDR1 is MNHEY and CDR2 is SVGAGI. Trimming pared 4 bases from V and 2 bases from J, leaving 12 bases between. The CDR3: CASSFDRFTGNTIYF. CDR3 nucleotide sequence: TGTGCCAGCAGTTTCGACAGGTTTACTGGAAACACCATATATTTT.

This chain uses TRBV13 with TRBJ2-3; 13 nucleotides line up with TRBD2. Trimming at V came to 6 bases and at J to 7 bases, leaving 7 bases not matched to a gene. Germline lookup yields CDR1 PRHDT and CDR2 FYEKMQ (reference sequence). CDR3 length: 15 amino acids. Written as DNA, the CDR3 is TGTGCCAGCAGTTTAACTAGCGGGGGGGCTAATACGCAGTATTTT. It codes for CASSLTSGGANTQYF.

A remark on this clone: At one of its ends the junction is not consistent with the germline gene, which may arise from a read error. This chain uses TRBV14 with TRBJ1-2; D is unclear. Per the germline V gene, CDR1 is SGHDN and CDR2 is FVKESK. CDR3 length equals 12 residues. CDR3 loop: CASSHYLAAFNF. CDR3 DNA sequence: TGTGCCAGCAGCCATTATCTGGCAGCCTTTAACTTC.

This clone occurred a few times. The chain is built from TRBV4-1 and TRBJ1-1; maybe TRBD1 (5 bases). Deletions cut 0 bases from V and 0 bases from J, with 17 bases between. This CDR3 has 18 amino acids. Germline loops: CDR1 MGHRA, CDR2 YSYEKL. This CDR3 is CASSQDGAMVAVNTEAFF. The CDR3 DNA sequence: TGCGCCAGCAGCCAAGATGGGGCGATGGTAGCTGTGAACACTGAAGCTTTCTTT.

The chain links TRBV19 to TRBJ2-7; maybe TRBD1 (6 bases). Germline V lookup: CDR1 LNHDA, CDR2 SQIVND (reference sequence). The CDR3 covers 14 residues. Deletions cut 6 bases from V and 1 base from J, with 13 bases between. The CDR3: CASSLGGTSYEQYF. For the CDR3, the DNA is TGTGCCAGTAGCCTTGGGGGCACTTCCTACGAGCAGTACTTC.

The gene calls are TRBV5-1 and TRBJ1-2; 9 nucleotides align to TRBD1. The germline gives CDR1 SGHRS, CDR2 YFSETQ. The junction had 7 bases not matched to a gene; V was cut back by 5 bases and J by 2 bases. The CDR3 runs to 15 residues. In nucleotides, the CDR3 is TGCGCCAGCAGTTCTACAGGGGGCGGAAACTATGGCTACACCTTC. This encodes CASSSTGGGNYGYTF. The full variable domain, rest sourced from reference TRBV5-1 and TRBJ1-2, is KAGVTQTPRYLIKTRGQQVTLSCSPISGHRSVSWYQQTPGQGLQFLFEYFSETQRNKGNFPGRFSGRQFSNSRSEMNVSTLELGDSALYLCASSSTGGGNYGYTFGSGTRLTVV.